This record looks at one TCR beta chain sequence and its context. Its antigen is currently unknown. The data were taken from a study of T cells after posttransplantation cyclophosphamide. Findings of the study overall: Later post-transplant blood repertoires were often dominated by donor CD8+ memory clones. TRB clonality was highly associated with recipient CMV seropositivity and reactivation.

Busulfan-fludarabine conditioning, marrow transplant, and cyclophosphamide on days +3 and +4 were administered. Germline lookup yields CDR1 SGHVS and CDR2 FQNEAQ. Trimming pared 4 bases from V and 7 bases from J, leaving 11 bases between. This CDR3 is built from 13 residues. Data came from immunoSEQ multiplex PCR; TCRdb stores just in-frame clones and leaves some out. The sample lists some 10,000 clones, about 93% occurring once. This rearrangement joins TRBV7-8 to TRBJ1-5, with D unclear. The sequencing used PBMCs, collected after allogeneic stem cell transplant with posttransplant cyclophosphamide. This sequence was found in a female patient between 25 and 45 years old who received an allogeneic stem cell transplant from an unrelated donor, was CMV-positive, and had no GVHD. Some T cells may have originated in the graft donor. The CDR3 nucleotides read TGTGCCAGCAGCTCCGAACAGTCCCAGCCCCAGCATTTT. Amino acid sequence: CASSSEQSQPQHF.